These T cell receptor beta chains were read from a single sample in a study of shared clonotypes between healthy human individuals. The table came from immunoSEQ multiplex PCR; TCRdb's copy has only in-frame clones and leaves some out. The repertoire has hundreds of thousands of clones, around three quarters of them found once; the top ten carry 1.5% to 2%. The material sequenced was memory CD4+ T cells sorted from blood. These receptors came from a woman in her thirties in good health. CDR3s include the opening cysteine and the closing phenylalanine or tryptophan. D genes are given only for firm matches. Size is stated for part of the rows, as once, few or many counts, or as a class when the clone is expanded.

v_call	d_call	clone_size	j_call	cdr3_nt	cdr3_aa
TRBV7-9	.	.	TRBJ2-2	TGTGCCAGCAGCGCACAGGTGTTGAACACCGGGGAGCTGTTTTTT	CASSAQVLNTGELFF
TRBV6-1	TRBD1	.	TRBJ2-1	TGTGCCAGCAGGTGGACAGGGTGGGGTGAGCAGTTCTTC	CASRWTGWGEQFF
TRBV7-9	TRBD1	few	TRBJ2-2	TGTGCCAGCAGCCCGGGACAGCTACTTTCGAACACCGGGGAGCTGTTTTTT	CASSPGQLLSNTGELFF
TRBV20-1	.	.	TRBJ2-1	TGCAGTGCCCCGGACTTGAATGAGCAGTTCTTC	CSAPDLNEQFF
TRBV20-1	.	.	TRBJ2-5	TGCAGTGCTAGACTACAAGAGACCCAGTACTTC	CSARLQETQYF
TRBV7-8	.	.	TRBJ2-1	TGTGCCAGCAGCCCATTGGAGGGAAATGAGCAGTTCTTC	CASSPLEGNEQFF
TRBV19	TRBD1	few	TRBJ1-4	TGTGCCAGTAGTATAGGGGACAGGCCGACTAATGAAAAACTGTTTTTT	CASSIGDRPTNEKLFF
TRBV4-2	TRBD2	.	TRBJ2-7	TGTGCCAGCAGCCAAGCCCCTCCGGGGGGGGGCGAGCAGTACTTC	CASSQAPPGGGEQYF
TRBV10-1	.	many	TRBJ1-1	TGCGCCAGCAGTTCGACAGACGAGGGGACTGAAGCTTTCTTT	CASSSTDEGTEAFF
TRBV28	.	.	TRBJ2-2	TGTGCCAGCAGTTCTCGGGGAGACACCGGGGAGCTGTTTTTT	CASSSRGDTGELFF
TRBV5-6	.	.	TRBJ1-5	TGTGCCAGCAGCTTGGCCGGGGCCCAGGGACAGCCCCAGCATTTT	CASSLAGAQGQPQHF